Shown below are 14 T cell receptor beta chains from a single sample sequenced in a study of low-dose radiotherapy and immunotherapy resistance in tumors. The sample's time point: before trial treatment. Gene-specific TRAV and TRBV primers were used for first-strand cDNA, covering alpha and beta chains. Both a constant-region primer and a V-primer adapter served to amplify TCRs across 15 to 25 PCR cycles. Via MiXCR, TCRdb re-called the reads, giving one row per CDR3 protein. The table shows approximately 90,000 distinct CDR3 sequences, with 18% occurring only once. Sequenced material: PBMCs, taken before treatment. These receptors came from a male donor with prostate cancer.

This clonotype occurred a few times. The J gene is TRBJ2-5, the V gene TRBV13; no definite D call. TRBJ2-7 explains the end of the DNA better; the J call may be wrong. There are 13 residues in the CDR3. From germline, CDR1 is PRHDT and CDR2 FYEKMQ (reference sequence). This chain's CDR3 is CASSLRHSYEQYF. In DNA, the CDR3 is TGTGCCAGCAGCTTGAGACATTCCTACGAGCAGTACTTC.

This sequence joins TRBV5-6 and TRBJ2-7; D may be TRBD1 (5 bases). CDR1 and CDR2 from the germline V gene are SGHDT and YYEEEE. V was cut by 2 bases and J by 5 bases, with 11 bases left in between. CDR3 length: 13 amino acids. The CDR3 DNA follows: TGTGCCAGCAGCTTTGGGGCCAAGGACGAGCAGTACTTC. Its translation is CASSFGAKDEQYF.

There are many counts of this clonotype. The CDR3 reads CASSWASPSTDTQYF. The CDR3 bases are TGTGCCAGCAGCTGGGCCAGCCCTAGCACAGATACGCAGTATTTT. V gene TRBV2 combines with J gene TRBJ2-3; the D is unclear. Trimming took 6 bases from V and 0 from J, leaving 13 bases between them. Germline V gene lookup returns CDR1 SNHLY and CDR2 FYNNEI. The CDR3 spans 15 residues.

This clonotype was detected ten times or more. The genes are TRBV2 and TRBJ2-1, with 8 positions matching TRBD1. CDR1 and CDR2 from the germline V gene are SNHLY and FYNNEI. The CDR3 contains 15 residues. V was clipped by 7 bases and J by 2 bases; unmatched bases: 7. This CDR3 is CASTIDRGTYNEQFF. CDR3 sequence (DNA): TGTGCCAGCACGATCGACAGGGGCACCTACAATGAGCAGTTCTTC.

This clonotype was seen at least ten times. V usage is TRBV30 and J usage is TRBJ2-5; D uncertain. The CDR3 totals 12 residues. Per the germline V gene, CDR1 is GTSNPN and CDR2 is SVGIG (reference sequence). The V and J ends lost 4 bases and 5 bases respectively, with 11 bases between them. CDR3 loop: CAWTGDLETQYF. CDR3 coding DNA: TGTGCCTGGACAGGAGACCTGGAGACCCAGTACTTC.

This clonotype was seen many times. The V and J genes are TRBV7-3 and TRBJ2-3, with 8 nucleotides matching TRBD1. The CDR3 runs 15 residues. V lost 4 bases, J lost 2 bases, and 5 bases stayed unmatched. CDR1 and CDR2 (germline): SGHTA, FQGTGA. DNA for the CDR3: TGTGCCAGCAGCTCAGGGGGCGCCAACACAGATACGCAGTATTTT. Its translation: CASSSGGANTDTQYF.

This clonotype was detected many times. The chain combines TRBV20-1 with TRBJ1-4, with D possibly matching TRBD1 (6 bases). CDR1 and CDR2 (germline): DFQATT, SNEGSKA (reference sequence). The CDR3 is 13 residues long. Trimming shortened V by 6 bases and J by 5 bases, and 13 bases separated the two germline ends. CDR3 sequence: CSAESRGNEKLFF. CDR3 nucleotides: TGCAGTGCAGAGAGCAGGGGAAATGAAAAACTGTTTTTT.

The table lists this clonotype with many counts. The V call is TRBV20-1, the J call TRBJ2-5; tentatively, D is TRBD1 (6 bases). Germline V gene sequence: CDR1 DFQATT, CDR2 SNEGSKA (reference sequence). The length of the CDR3 is 11 residues. The CDR3 nucleotides read TGCAGCGGACAGTTCCAAGAGACCCAGTACTTC. Translating gives CSGQFQETQYF.

This clonotype was recorded at least ten times. The CDR3: CASSFRPDGGAADTQYF. The CDR3 nucleotides are TGTGCCAGCAGCTTTAGGCCCGACGGGGGGGCCGCAGATACGCAGTATTTT. The rearrangement links TRBV7-8 to TRBJ2-3; 8 bases map to TRBD2. The CDR3 has 17 residues. CDR1 SGHVS and CDR2 FQNEAQ come from the germline V gene. J lost 4 bases, V lost 3 bases, and 12 bases had no gene match.

At least ten counts were recorded for this clonotype. The CDR3 coding sequence is TGTGCCAGCAGCTTAGGCACCGGGGAGCTGTTTTTT. It codes for CASSLGTGELFF. The chain joins TRBV11-2 to TRBJ2-2; no clear D. The V end was cut by 1 base, the J end by 4 bases, with 1 base between. The CDR3 sequence is 12 residues long. Germline V CDR1 and CDR2: SGHAT, FQNNGV.

This clonotype was found many times. CDR3 in amino acids: CSVKGLQETQYF. Here the CDR3 DNA reads TGCAGCGTTAAGGGTCTTCAAGAGACCCAGTACTTC. This sequence joins TRBV29-1 and TRBJ2-5; no clear D gene. Germline V gene data show CDR1 as SQVTM and CDR2 as ANQGSEA. V lost 5 bases and J lost 2, with 9 bases in between. The CDR3 is made up of 12 amino acids.

This clonotype occurred many times. V usage is TRBV6-6 and J usage is TRBJ2-7; D is uncertain. Trimming took 2 bases from V and 0 from J, leaving 8 bases between them. Germline CDR1 is MNHNY and CDR2 is SVGAGI (reference sequence). The CDR3 is made up of 14 amino acids. CDR3 loop: CASSYVRTSYEQYF. In nucleotides, the CDR3 is TGTGCCAGCAGTTACGTTCGGACCTCCTACGAGCAGTACTTC.

This clonotype was counted only a few times. The chain carries TRBV4-1 and TRBJ1-1; D is unresolved. The CDR3 consists of 20 residues. V lost 1 base and J lost 5, with 29 bases in between. Germline V gene lookup returns CDR1 MGHRA and CDR2 YSYEKL. The chain's CDR3 is CASSQGIKFGNLGFLTEAFF. The CDR3 DNA follows: TGCGCCAGCAGCCAAGGTATTAAATTCGGGAACCTGGGTTTTTTGACTGAAGCTTTCTTT.

This clonotype was recorded many times. The rearrangement uses TRBV2 and TRBJ2-2; possible D gene TRBD1, 5 bases. There are 14 residues in the CDR3. Trimming left V 2 bases short and J 6 bases short, with 10 bases between. Per germline, CDR1 SNHLY and CDR2 FYNNEI. The CDR3 DNA reads as TGTGCCAGCAGTGAACTAAGGGGTGCCGGGGAGCTGTTTTTT. Residues: CASSELRGAGELFF. Full variable domain (remainder filled in from reference TRBV2 and TRBJ2-2): EPEVTQTPSHQVTQMGQEVILRCVPISNHLYFYWYRQILGQKVEFLVSFYNNEISEKSEIFDDQFSVERPDGSNFTLKIRSTKLEDSAMYFCASSELRGAGELFFGEGSRLTVL.